The 27 T cell receptor beta chains reported below all come from one sample, sequenced in a study of OX40 agonist ivuxolimab in advanced cancers. Assay: immunoSEQ multiplex PCR; the TCRdb copy retains only in-frame clones and omits some. The sample carries 10,000 to 15,000 clones, more than 80% recorded once. The sample was CD4+ or CD8+ T cells sorted from blood, taken in a trial of the OX40 agonist ivuxolimab. Every receptor here comes from an adult with an advanced solid tumor such as melanoma, head and neck, liver or kidney cancer.

The chain links TRBV19 to TRBJ2-6; D may be TRBD2 (5 bases). V gave up 5 bases and J gave up 4 bases, with 12 bases separating them. This CDR3 comprises 15 residues. Germline values: CDR1 LNHDA, CDR2 SQIVND (reference sequence). In DNA form, the CDR3 reads TGTGCCAGTAGTGAATCCGGGGTCGGGGCCAACGTCCTGACTTTC. Protein sequence: CASSESGVGANVLTF.

This clone has only a few counts. This chain connects TRBV4-1 to TRBJ1-6; D is perhaps TRBD1 (6 bases). Germline CDR1 is MGHRA and CDR2 is YSYEKL. V shed 0 bases and J shed 8 bases, with 8 bases lying between them. The CDR3 contains 14 residues. CDR3 DNA sequence: TGCGCCAGCAGCCAAGACCAGGGGCATTCACCCCTCCACTTT. This encodes CASSQDQGHSPLHF.

The chain employs TRBV18 and TRBJ1-5, with a tentative D call TRBD1 (5 bases). There are 14 residues in the CDR3. The germline V gene encodes CDR1 KGHSH and CDR2 LQKENI. Trimming took 5 bases from V and 4 from J, leaving 12 bases between them. CDR3 amino acids: CASSTRGVNQPQHF. The CDR3 DNA reads as TGTGCCAGCTCAACTCGGGGGGTGAATCAGCCCCAGCATTTT. The whole variable domain, remainder taken from reference TRBV18 and TRBJ1-5, is NAGVMQNPRHLVRRRGQEARLRCSPMKGHSHVYWYRQLPEEGLKFMVYLQKENIIDESGMPKERFSAEFPKEGPSILRIQQVVRGDSAAYFCASSTRGVNQPQHFGDGTRLSIL.

The chain links TRBV5-1 to TRBJ2-7; TRBD2 is a possible D gene (5 bases). Germline V gene data show CDR1 as SGHRS and CDR2 as YFSETQ. The V and J ends lost 4 bases and 3 bases respectively, with 17 bases between them. The length of the CDR3 is 15 residues. CDR3 sequence reads: CASSQQIIGGYEQYF. CDR3 DNA sequence: TGCGCCAGCAGCCAACAGATAATAGGAGGCTACGAGCAGTACTTC.

This rearrangement joins TRBV5-6 to TRBJ2-7, with TRBD1 as a possible D gene (5 bases). This CDR3 spans 16 amino acids. Germline CDR1 reads SGHDT; CDR2 reads YYEEEE. V gave up 2 bases and J gave up 2 bases, with 17 bases separating them. CDR3 in DNA: TGTGCCAGCAGCTTAATTTCGGACACCCAAGCCTACGAGCAGTACTTC. It codes for CASSLISDTQAYEQYF.

The CDR3 DNA reads TGTGCCAGCAGCGGGGTTCTTTACGAGCAGTACTTC. Its protein is CASSGVLYEQYF. This chain uses TRBV25-1 with TRBJ2-7; a weak D match, TRBD2 (5 bases). Germline CDR1 reads MGHDK; CDR2 reads SYGVNS. The CDR3 is 12 amino acids. V dropped 6 bases and J dropped 4 bases, with 10 bases sitting between them.

Regarding this clone: The sample has other DNA sequences that encode this CDR3 too. The V gene is TRBV9, the J gene TRBJ2-1; 10 positions agree with TRBD2. The CDR3 extends over 14 amino acids. After removal of 2 bases from V and 6 bases from J, the junction contained 2 bases not matched to a gene. Germline values: CDR1 SGDLS, CDR2 YYNGEE. The DNA for the CDR3 is TGTGCCAGCAGCGTGAGCGGGGGGGCCAATGAGCAGTTCTTC. Its translation is CASSVSGGANEQFF. Variable domain in full (rest from reference TRBV9 and TRBJ2-1): DSGVTQTPKHLITATGQRVTLRCSPRSGDLSVYWYQQSLDQGLQFLIQYYNGEERAKGNILERFSAQQFPDLHSELNLSSLELGDSALYFCASSVSGGANEQFFGPGTRLTVL.

This clone was recorded only once. The rearrangement joins TRBV5-4 to TRBJ2-7, with D possibly TRBD2 on 5 matching bases. Germline-derived CDR1 and CDR2 are SGHNT and YYREEE (reference sequence). The CDR3 length is 13 residues. V lost 4 bases and J 2 bases, leaving 10 bases between the germline ends. This CDR3 is CASSPDWTYEQYF. CDR3 nucleotide sequence: TGTGCCAGCAGCCCGGACTGGACCTACGAGCAGTACTTC. Combining the CDR3 with reference TRBV5-4 and TRBJ2-7 gives the whole variable domain ETGVTQSPTHLIKTRGQQVTLRCSSQSGHNTVSWYQQALGQGPQFIFQYYREEENGRGNFPPRFSGLQFPNYSSELNVNALELDDSALYLCASSPDWTYEQYFGPGTRLTVT.

This rearrangement joins TRBV6-6 to TRBJ2-7; no clear D gene. The V and J ends lost 0 bases and 3 bases respectively, with 12 bases between them. The CDR3 is 15 residues long. Germline CDR1 reads MNHNY; CDR2 reads SVGAGI (reference sequence). CDR3 protein: CASSYSELKYYEQYF. CDR3 DNA: TGTGCCAGCAGTTACTCGGAGTTGAAATACTACGAGCAGTACTTC.

V is TRBV6-5 and J is TRBJ2-4; the D is unclear. V lost 6 bases, J lost 0 bases, and 9 bases lay in between. The CDR3 is made up of 14 amino acids. Germline V lookup: CDR1 MNHEY, CDR2 SVGAGI. The CDR3 region is CASSPYLAKNIQYF. In DNA form, the CDR3 reads TGTGCCAGCAGCCCCTACTTAGCCAAAAACATTCAGTACTTC.

The rearrangement links TRBV6-5 to TRBJ2-7, with D possibly being TRBD1 (6 bases). The germline V gene encodes CDR1 MNHEY and CDR2 SVGAGI. V was shortened by 6 bases and J by 2 bases, with 17 bases between the two germline ends. The CDR3 runs 15 residues. The CDR3 loop is CASSLTGRRTYEQYF. As DNA, the CDR3 is TGTGCCAGCAGCCTTACAGGGAGACGAACCTACGAGCAGTACTTC.

This clone was observed once. The chain links TRBV6-5 to TRBJ2-7; no clear D. Germline-derived CDR1 and CDR2 are MNHEY and SVGAGI. The CDR3 is made up of 12 amino acids. With 0 bases removed from V and 4 bases from J, the gap between germline ends came to 4 bases. CDR3 residues: CASSYSIYEQYF. The CDR3 coding sequence is TGTGCCAGCAGTTACTCGATTTACGAGCAGTACTTC.

The J gene is TRBJ2-3, the V gene TRBV9; D uncertain. Germline values: CDR1 SGDLS, CDR2 YYNGEE. Trimming shortened V by 4 bases and J by 4 bases, and 7 bases separated the two germline ends. The CDR3 is 12 residues long. CDR3 in amino acids: CASSSESDTQYF. The CDR3 coding sequence is TGTGCCAGCAGCTCTGAATCAGATACGCAGTATTTT.

V usage is TRBV4-3 and J usage is TRBJ2-7; either TRBD1 or TRBD2 may supply D (6 bases each). CDR3 length equals 14 residues. V lost 0 bases to trimming and J lost 12 bases, with 18 bases between them. The germline V gene has CDR1 LGHNA and CDR2 YSLEER. The CDR3 reads CASSQDTSLGGAYF. Written as DNA, the CDR3 is TGCGCCAGCAGCCAAGATACTTCCTTGGGGGGCGCGTACTTC.

The rearrangement links TRBV7-9 to TRBJ2-3; D not certain. The V gene lost 1 base and the J gene lost 2 bases, with 7 bases spanning the gap. CDR3 length: 14 amino acids. The germline V gene has CDR1 SEHNR and CDR2 FQNEAQ (reference sequence). The DNA for the CDR3 is TGTGCCAGCAGCTTAGTGGCCCACACAGATACGCAGTATTTT. Encoded protein: CASSLVAHTDTQYF.

The rearrangement joins TRBV15 to TRBJ2-6; no clear D gene. This CDR3 has 22 residues. Germline lookup yields CDR1 LNHNV and CDR2 YYDKDF (reference sequence). The ends were cut back, 0 bases at V and 0 bases at J, with 24 bases in the middle. The CDR3 nucleotides are TGTGCCACCAGCAGAGAACCCGAGATCTACCCCGGCCCTCTCTCTGGGGCCAACGTCCTGACTTTC. Protein: CATSREPEIYPGPLSGANVLTF. Full variable domain (remainder filled in from reference TRBV15 and TRBJ2-6): DAMVIQNPRYQVTQFGKPVTLSCSQTLNHNVMYWYQQKSSQAPKLLFHYYDKDFNNEADTPDNFQSRRPNTSFCFLDIRSPGLGDTAMYLCATSREPEIYPGPLSGANVLTFGAGSRLTVL.

CDR3 sequence (DNA): TGTGCCAGCAGTTTATCGGGCGGGGCGGGCGAGCAGTACTTC. Translation: CASSLSGGAGEQYF. This chain joins TRBV27 and TRBJ2-7, with D perhaps TRBD2 (6 bases). Germline V lookup: CDR1 MNHEY, CDR2 SMNVEV (reference sequence). The CDR3 is 14 residues long. With 0 bases removed from V and 6 bases from J, the gap between germline ends came to 12 bases.

This chain links TRBV7-7 with TRBJ2-7; 7 bases are a match to TRBD2. Per germline, CDR1 SSHAT and CDR2 FNYEAQ (reference sequence). The CDR3 consists of 13 residues. J lost 5 bases, V lost 3 bases, and 4 bases had no gene match. CDR3 nucleotide sequence: TGTGCCAGCAGCTTTCGTACTAGCGACGAGCAGTACTTC. It codes for CASSFRTSDEQYF.

The chain is built from TRBV21-1 and TRBJ2-2; TRBD1 is the table's D call, not checked against the DNA. TRBV21-1 is designated a pseudogene. The CDR3 sequence is 17 residues long. The CDR3 sequence: CASSKVPPGPNTGELFF. CDR3 sequence (DNA): TGTGCCAGCAGCAAAGTCCCCCCAGGCCCCAACACCGGGGAGCTGTTTTTT.

V usage is TRBV6-5 and J usage is TRBJ2-5; D tentatively fits TRBD1 or TRBD2 (5 bases each). Germline lookup yields CDR1 MNHEY and CDR2 SVGAGI. This CDR3 spans 14 amino acids. V was shortened by 0 bases and J by 2 bases, with 7 bases between the two germline ends. This chain's CDR3 is CASSYSWGQETQYF. The CDR3 region has the DNA TGTGCCAGCAGTTACTCGTGGGGGCAAGAGACCCAGTACTTC.

This chain links TRBV30 with TRBJ1-1; D gene ambiguous. CDR1 GTSNPN and CDR2 SVGIG come from the germline V gene (reference sequence). This CDR3 has 14 amino acids. V was trimmed by 0 bases and J by 0 bases, leaving 8 bases between them. CDR3 DNA: TGTGCCTGGAGTGTAGGTGTACTGAACACTGAAGCTTTCTTT. This gives the protein CAWSVGVLNTEAFF.

The chain uses TRBV9 and TRBJ2-2; D possibly corresponds to TRBD1 (5 bases). V lost 0 bases to trimming and J lost 4 bases, with 10 bases between them. From germline, CDR1 is SGDLS and CDR2 YYNGEE. The CDR3 sequence is 15 residues long. This CDR3 is CASSVAQAGTGELFF. In DNA form, the CDR3 reads TGTGCCAGCAGCGTAGCACAGGCCGGCACCGGGGAGCTGTTTTTT.

This clone appeared once. At one boundary the junction diverges from the germline segment, which might be a read error. The chain is built from TRBV4-1 and TRBJ2-7; perhaps TRBD2 as D (5 bases). The CDR3 runs to 16 residues. Germline CDR1 MGHRA, CDR2 YSYEKL. This CDR3 is CASSEEGAVPSYEQYF. CDR3 sequence (DNA): TGCGCCAGCAGCGAAGAGGGAGCAGTTCCTTCCTACGAGCAGTACTTC.

This sequence joins TRBV19 and TRBJ2-2, with 10 bases aligning to TRBD2. Germline CDR1 is LNHDA and CDR2 is SQIVND (reference sequence). CDR3 length: 16 amino acids. The trim removed 7 bases at V and 5 bases at J, leaving 10 bases unmatched. CDR3 DNA sequence: TGTGCCAGTACCATGGGTAGCGGGAGGTATACCGGGGAGCTGTTTTTT. This gives the protein CASTMGSGRYTGELFF.

The chain has TRBV19 and TRBJ2-1, with 9 nucleotides matching TRBD2. CDR1 and CDR2 from the germline V gene are LNHDA and SQIVND (reference sequence). The CDR3 covers 16 residues. Unmatched junction bases numbered 10, after V lost 7 bases and J lost 3 bases. In DNA, the CDR3 is TGTGCCAGTACCGCAAGACTAGCGGACTTCTACAATGAGCAGTTCTTC. It specifies CASTARLADFYNEQFF.

The chain has TRBV4-3 and TRBJ1-1; unclear D gene. The CDR3 contains 16 residues. Germline V gene lookup returns CDR1 LGHNA and CDR2 YSLEER. Trimming took 0 bases from V and 1 from J, leaving 12 bases between them. Here the CDR3 reads CASSQEVGSPNTEAFF. The CDR3 DNA follows: TGCGCCAGCAGCCAAGAAGTTGGCAGTCCGAACACTGAAGCTTTCTTT.

The gene calls are TRBV30 and TRBJ2-5, with D maybe TRBD2 (5 bases). Trimming stripped 5 bases from V and 4 bases from J, with 17 bases between. This CDR3 contains 14 residues. CDR1 is GTSNPN and CDR2 is SVGIG in the germline V gene (reference sequence). The DNA of the CDR3 is TGTGCCTGGTCTGGACGGAGGTTATTAGAGACCCAGTACTTC. It yields the protein CAWSGRRLLETQYF.